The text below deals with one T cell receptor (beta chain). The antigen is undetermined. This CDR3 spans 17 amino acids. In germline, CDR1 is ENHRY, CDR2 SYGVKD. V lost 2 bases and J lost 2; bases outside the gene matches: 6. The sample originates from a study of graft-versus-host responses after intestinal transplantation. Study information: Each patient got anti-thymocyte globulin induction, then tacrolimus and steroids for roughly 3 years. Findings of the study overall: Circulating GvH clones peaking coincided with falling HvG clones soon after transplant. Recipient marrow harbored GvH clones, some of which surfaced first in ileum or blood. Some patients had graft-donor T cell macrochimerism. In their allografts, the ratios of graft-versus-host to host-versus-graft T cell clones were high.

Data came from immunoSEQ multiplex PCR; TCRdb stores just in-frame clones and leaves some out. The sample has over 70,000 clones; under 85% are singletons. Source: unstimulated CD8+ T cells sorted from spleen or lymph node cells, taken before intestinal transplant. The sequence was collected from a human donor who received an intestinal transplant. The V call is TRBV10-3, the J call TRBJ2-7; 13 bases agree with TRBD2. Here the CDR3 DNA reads TGTGCCATCAGTGAGCCGCCCGGGACTAGCGGGGCCTACGAGCAGTACTTC. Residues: CAISEPPGTSGAYEQYF.